This T cell receptor (beta chain) comes out of a study of breast tumors, draining lymph nodes, adjacent tissues. Notes on the study in general: Tumor TCR diversity was below lymph nodes but above nontumor tissue. Luminal-like breast cancer showed significantly higher tumor–nontumor repertoire similarity than basal-like. The data were judged consistent with most tumor T cells coming from lymph node and expanding in tumor.

The lymph nodes were axillary draining lymph nodes from breast cancer patients. This clonotype was picked up many times. The antigen is unknown. The germline V gene encodes CDR1 DFQATT and CDR2 SNEGSKA (reference sequence). The J segment lost 8 bases and the V segment lost 6 bases, leaving 11 bases of the junction unmatched. This CDR3 has 15 amino acids. TCRdb fed the multiplex PCR reads into MiXCR, producing one record per CDR3 protein. The table lists 200,000 or so distinct CDR3 sequences, roughly 31% of them singletons. The chain uses TRBV20-1 and TRBJ2-1; the match to TRBD2 covers 12 bases. Sequenced: axillary lymph node tissue. The TCR comes from a female donor with breast cancer. Some clones in this sample may be carry-over from other donors' samples. CDR3 nucleotides: TGCAGTGCGGCAAATAGGACTAGCGGGATCTATGAGCAGTTCTTC. The encoded protein is CSAANRTSGIYEQFF.